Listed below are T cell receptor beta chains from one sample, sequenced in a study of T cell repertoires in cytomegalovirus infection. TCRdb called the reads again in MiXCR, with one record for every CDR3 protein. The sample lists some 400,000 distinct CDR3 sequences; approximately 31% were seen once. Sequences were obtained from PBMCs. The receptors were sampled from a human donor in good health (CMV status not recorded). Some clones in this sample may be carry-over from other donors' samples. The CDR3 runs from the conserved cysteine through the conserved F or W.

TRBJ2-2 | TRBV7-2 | CASTQQGSGFGELFF
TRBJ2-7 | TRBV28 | CASSSPSDLDYEQYF
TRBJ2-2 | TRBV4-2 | CASSQDLRTGELFF
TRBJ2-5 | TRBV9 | CASSLGTSGGLQETQYF
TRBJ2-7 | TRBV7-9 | CASSLSLGTVPHEKYF
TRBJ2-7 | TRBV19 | CASSMGLLSYEQYF
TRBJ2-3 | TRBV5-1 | CASSGQNVVGGDTQYF
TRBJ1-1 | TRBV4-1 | CASSQLGAASEAFF
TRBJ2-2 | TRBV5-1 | CASSLLLAGSTGELFF
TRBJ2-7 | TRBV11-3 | CASSLNVGSEQYF
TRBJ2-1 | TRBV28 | CASSLYGADSYNEQFF
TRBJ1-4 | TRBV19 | CASRITGATNEKLFF
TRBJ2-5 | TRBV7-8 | CASSLDRVRGQETQYF
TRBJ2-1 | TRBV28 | CASSIQGDDYNEQFF
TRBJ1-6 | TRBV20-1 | CSARPGHNSPLHF
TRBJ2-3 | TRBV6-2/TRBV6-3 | CASSYTTPSDTQYF
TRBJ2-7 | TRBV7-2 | CASSPRLAGGREQYF
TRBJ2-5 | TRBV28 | CASTPGRGGLYQETQYF
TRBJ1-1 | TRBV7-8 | CASSLAFGTEAFF
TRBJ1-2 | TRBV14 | CASSQTGPNYGYTF
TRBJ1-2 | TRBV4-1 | CASSQSQGAGYGYTF
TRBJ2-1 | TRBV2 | CASSEAGIAGTGEQFF
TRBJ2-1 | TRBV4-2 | CASSQEDSLSSYNEQFF
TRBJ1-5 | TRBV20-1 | CSARDRDYSNQPQHF
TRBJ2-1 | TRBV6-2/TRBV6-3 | CASSVPGQGTNEQFF
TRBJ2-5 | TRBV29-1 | CSVEDLQGRLETQYF
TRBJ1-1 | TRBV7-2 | CASSFGQGWTEAFF
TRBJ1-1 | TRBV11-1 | CASSPVHVNNEAFF
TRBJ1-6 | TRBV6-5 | CASSWLTGGNSPLHF
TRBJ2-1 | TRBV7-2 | CASSRRQGGFNEQFF
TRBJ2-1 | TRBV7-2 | CASSLGQGRIYNEQFF
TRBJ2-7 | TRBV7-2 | CASSASPQGTYEQYF
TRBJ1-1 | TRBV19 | CASSDDLGTEAFF
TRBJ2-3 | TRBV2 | CASSELLAGDTDTQYF
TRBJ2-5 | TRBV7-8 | CASSLVGGAPSGQQETQYF
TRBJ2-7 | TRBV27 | CASSRTPGRAQYF
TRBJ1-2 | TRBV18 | CASSPIRSEIYGYTF
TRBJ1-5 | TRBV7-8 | CASSLEADTLINQPQHF
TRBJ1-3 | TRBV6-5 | CASSYKGAVGNTIYF
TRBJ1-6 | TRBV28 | CASSDYRDNSPPHF
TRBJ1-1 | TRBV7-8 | CASSLGGRTSNTEAFF
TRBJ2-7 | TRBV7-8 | CASSLAPDYEQYF
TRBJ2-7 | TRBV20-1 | CSARDRARPSYEQYF